This entry concerns a single T cell receptor beta chain. This sample was included in a study of blood T cell repertoires in COVID-19. The CDR3 contains 16 residues. V lost 4 bases to trimming and J lost 6 bases; unmatched junction nucleotides: 7. Per germline, CDR1 KGHDR and CDR2 SFDVKD. The repertoire was sequenced with immunoSEQ multiplex PCR; TCRdb's copy has only in-frame clones and lacks some. The table shows about 260,000 clones, with approximately 90% occurring only once. Cohorts were determined from participant-reported clinical history. Someone with COVID-19 had been met by exposed participants within 2 weeks before study entry.

This TCR came from a man aged 40-50 years who had been exposed to COVID-19. Sequenced sample: PBMCs or T cells enriched from blood (not recorded which). The chain carries TRBV24-1 and TRBJ2-3, with 12 nucleotides matching TRBD1. CDR3 in amino acids: CATSDAGQGAQDTQYF. The CDR3, as DNA: TGTGCCACCAGTGACGCGGGACAGGGGGCGCAGGATACGCAGTATTTT.